These T cell receptor beta chains were read from a single sample in a study of T cell repertoires in cytomegalovirus infection. TCRdb re-analysed the reads in MiXCR, keeping a single row per CDR3 protein. The sample has roughly 730,000 distinct CDR3 sequences, about 33% seen once. No cognate antigen is known for these TCRs. The sequenced sample was cultured PBMCs, obtained from culture after CMV antigen stimulation. These receptors all come from a human donor in good health (CMV status not recorded). Some clones in this sample may be carry-over from other donors' samples. The CDR3 runs from the conserved cysteine through the conserved F or W. A D gene is named only where the DNA matches it firmly. The listing skips clone size in some rows; elsewhere it reads once, few, many or a size class.

J | V | size | D | CDR3 | DNA
TRBJ2-3 | TRBV7-2 | many | TRBD2 | CASSLEGLGFTDTQYF | TGTGCCAGCAGCTTAGAGGGACTAGGGTTCACAGATACGCAGTATTTT
TRBJ2-5 | TRBV6-1 | few | . | CASSDPLLSFSQYF | TGTGCCAGCAGTGATCCGCTGCTGTCCTTCTCCCAGTACTTC
TRBJ2-1 | TRBV19 | . | TRBD2 | CASSIIGAGENEQFF | TGTGCCAGTAGTATAATAGGAGCGGGAGAAAATGAGCAGTTCTTC
TRBJ2-5 | TRBV15 | . | . | CATSRDFSTGETQYF | TGTGCCACCAGCAGAGATTTTTCCACGGGGGAGACCCAGTACTTC
TRBJ2-7 | TRBV9 | . | . | CASSVVPGPAYEQYF | TGTGCCAGCAGCGTAGTTCCTGGCCCTGCATACGAGCAGTACTTC
TRBJ2-3 | TRBV7-2 | many | TRBD2 | CASSLKSGRGGDTQYF | TGTGCCAGCAGCTTAAAAAGCGGGAGGGGAGGAGATACGCAGTATTTT
TRBJ1-6 | TRBV6-1 | . | . | CASITGIGSPLHF | TGTGCCAGCATCACAGGGATTGGTTCACCCCTCCACTTT
TRBJ2-6 | TRBV6-2/TRBV6-3 | . | . | CASKRSTGANVLTF | TGTGCCAGCAAGAGGTCCACCGGGGCCAACGTCCTGACTTTC
TRBJ2-7 | TRBV6-6 | few | . | CACGLRYEQYF | TGTGCCTGTGGCTTACGGTACGAGCAGTACTTC
TRBJ2-7 | TRBV11-2 | . | TRBD1 | CASRSGTGGEKQYF | TGTGCCAGCCGTTCCGGGACAGGGGGTGAAAAGCAGTACTTC
TRBJ2-7 | TRBV28 | . | . | CASSGASPYEQYF | TGTGCCAGCAGTGGAGCTAGCCCCTACGAGCAGTACTTC
TRBJ1-6 | TRBV20-1 | few | . | CSARDRGQGDSPLHF | TGCAGTGCTAGAGATCGGGGGCAGGGAGATTCACCCCTCCACTTT
TRBJ1-2 | TRBV19 | . | TRBD1 | CASSIGGRQGNYGYTF | TGTGCCAGTAGTATAGGGGGCCGACAGGGGAACTATGGCTACACCTTC
TRBJ2-1 | TRBV20-1 | . | TRBD2 | CSARGPLAGGPEQFF | TGCAGTGCTAGAGGCCCTCTAGCGGGAGGGCCTGAGCAGTTCTTC
TRBJ1-1 | TRBV2 | . | . | CASVGGPEAFF | TGTGCCAGCGTCGGGGGCCCTGAAGCTTTCTTT
TRBJ2-5 | TRBV12-3/TRBV12-4 | . | . | CASSSSLETQYF | TGTGCCAGCAGTTCGAGTTTAGAGACCCAGTACTTC
TRBJ1-5 | TRBV7-2 | many | . | CASSLDGHQPQHF | TGTGCCAGCAGCCTTGACGGACATCAGCCCCAGCATTTT
TRBJ1-1 | TRBV7-8 | . | . | CASSLEAMREARAFF | TGTGCCAGCAGCTTAGAGGCTATGAGGGAGGCGAGGGCTTTCTTT
TRBJ2-1 | TRBV12-3/TRBV12-4 | once | . | CASTLIPDSREQFF | TGTGCCAGCACCCTAATACCGGACAGCCGTGAGCAGTTCTTC
TRBJ2-1 | TRBV12-5 | few | . | CASSGGFNEQFF | TGTGCTAGTAGCGGAGGGTTTAATGAGCAGTTCTTC
TRBJ2-7 | TRBV27 | few | . | CASTTPQGGDEQYF | TGTGCCAGCACTACTCCCCAGGGGGGAGACGAGCAGTACTTC
TRBJ1-6 | TRBV2 | few | TRBD1 | CASSEDQGAGSPLHF | TGTGCCAGCAGTGAAGATCAGGGGGCTGGTTCACCCCTCCACTTT
TRBJ1-1 | TRBV5-6 | . | . | CASSLSGFRMNTEAFF | TGTGCCAGCAGCTTATCAGGGTTCAGGATGAACACTGAAGCTTTCTTT
TRBJ1-4 | TRBV19 | few | . | CASSPGTVATNEKLFF | TGTGCCAGTAGCCCGGGGACGGTAGCAACTAATGAAAAACTGTTTTTT
TRBJ1-3 | TRBV5-6 | . | . | CASTIGVLSGNTIYF | TGTGCCAGCACCATAGGAGTTCTCTCTGGAAACACCATATATTTT
TRBJ2-1 | TRBV6-2/TRBV6-3 | few | . | CASGRIHEQFF | TGTGCCAGCGGAAGAATACATGAGCAGTTCTTC
TRBJ1-2 | TRBV12-3/TRBV12-4 | . | . | CASSTPSAASLSAPTGYTF | TGTGCCAGCAGTACCCCCTCGGCGGCCTCCCTTAGCGCTCCCACTGGCTACACCTTC
TRBJ1-2 | TRBV4-1 | few | . | CASNREAGLVGYTF | TGCGCCAGCAACCGTGAGGCAGGCCTGGTCGGCTACACCTTC
TRBJ2-5 | TRBV7-2 | many | TRBD2 | CASSYSGGETQYF | TGTGCCAGCAGCTATAGCGGGGGAGAGACCCAGTACTTC
TRBJ1-1 | TRBV6-1 | . | . | CASSSRDTNTEAFF | TGTGCCAGCAGTAGCCGGGACACAAACACTGAAGCTTTCTTT
TRBJ1-2 | TRBV7-9 | . | . | CASSLPTAYYGYTF | TGTGCCAGCAGCCTACCTACAGCATATTATGGCTACACCTTC